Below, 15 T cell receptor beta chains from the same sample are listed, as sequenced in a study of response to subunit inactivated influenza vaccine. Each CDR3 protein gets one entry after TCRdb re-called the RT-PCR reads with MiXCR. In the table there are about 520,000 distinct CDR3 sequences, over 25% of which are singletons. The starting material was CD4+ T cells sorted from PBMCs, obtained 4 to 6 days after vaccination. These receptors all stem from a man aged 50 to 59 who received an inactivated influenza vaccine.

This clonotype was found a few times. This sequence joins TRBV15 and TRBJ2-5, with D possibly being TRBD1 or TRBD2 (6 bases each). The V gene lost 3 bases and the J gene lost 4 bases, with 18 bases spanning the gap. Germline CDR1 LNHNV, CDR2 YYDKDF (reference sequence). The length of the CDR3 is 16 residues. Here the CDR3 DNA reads TGTGCCACCAGCAGGGAATCTCAGGGGCGGGGAGAGACCCAGTACTTC. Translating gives CATSRESQGRGETQYF.

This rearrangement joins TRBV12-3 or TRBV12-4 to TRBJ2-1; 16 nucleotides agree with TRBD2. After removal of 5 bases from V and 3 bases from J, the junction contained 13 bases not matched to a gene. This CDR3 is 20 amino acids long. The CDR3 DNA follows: TGTGCCAGCAGTCCCCGCAAGGGACTAGCGGGGGGGCCGGGCTACAATGAGCAGTTCTTC. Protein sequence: CASSPRKGLAGGPGYNEQFF.

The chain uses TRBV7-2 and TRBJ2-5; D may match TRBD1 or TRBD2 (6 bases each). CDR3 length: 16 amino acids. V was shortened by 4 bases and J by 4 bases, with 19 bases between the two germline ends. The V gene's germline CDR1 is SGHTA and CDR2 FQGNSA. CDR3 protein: CASSSQQGAGRETQYF. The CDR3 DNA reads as TGTGCCAGCAGCTCGCAACAGGGCGCCGGGAGAGAGACCCAGTACTTC.

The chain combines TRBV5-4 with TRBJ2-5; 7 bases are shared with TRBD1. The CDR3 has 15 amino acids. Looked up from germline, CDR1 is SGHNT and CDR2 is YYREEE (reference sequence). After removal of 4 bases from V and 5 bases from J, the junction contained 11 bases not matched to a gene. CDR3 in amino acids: CASSLGQDWGETQYF. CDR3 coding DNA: TGTGCCAGCAGCCTAGGACAGGACTGGGGGGAGACCCAGTACTTC.

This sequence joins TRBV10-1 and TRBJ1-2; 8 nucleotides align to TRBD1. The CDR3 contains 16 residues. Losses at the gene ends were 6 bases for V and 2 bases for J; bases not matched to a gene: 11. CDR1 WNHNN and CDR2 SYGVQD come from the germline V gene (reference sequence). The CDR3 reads CASRPKTGVGNYGYTF. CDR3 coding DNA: TGCGCCAGCAGACCGAAGACAGGGGTCGGGAACTATGGCTACACCTTC.

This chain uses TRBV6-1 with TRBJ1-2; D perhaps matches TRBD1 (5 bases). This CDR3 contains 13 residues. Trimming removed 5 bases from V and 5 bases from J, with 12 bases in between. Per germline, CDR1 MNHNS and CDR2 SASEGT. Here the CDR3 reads CASSPPPGYGYTF. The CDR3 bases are TGTGCCAGCAGTCCACCCCCAGGGTATGGCTACACCTTC.

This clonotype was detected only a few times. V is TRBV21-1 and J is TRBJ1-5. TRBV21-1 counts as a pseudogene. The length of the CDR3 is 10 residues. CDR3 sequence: CALLNQPQHF. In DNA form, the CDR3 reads TGTGCCCTACTTAATCAGCCCCAGCATTTT.

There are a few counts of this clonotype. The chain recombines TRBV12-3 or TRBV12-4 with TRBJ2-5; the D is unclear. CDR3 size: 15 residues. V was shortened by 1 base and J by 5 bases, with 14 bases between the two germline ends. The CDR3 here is CASSLGDSLGETQYF. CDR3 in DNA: TGTGCCAGCAGTTTAGGCGACTCGCTGGGGGAGACCCAGTACTTC.

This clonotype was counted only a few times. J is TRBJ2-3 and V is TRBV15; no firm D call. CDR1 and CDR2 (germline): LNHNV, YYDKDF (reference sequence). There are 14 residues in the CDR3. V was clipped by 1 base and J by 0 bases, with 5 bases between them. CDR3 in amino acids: CATSRARSTDTQYF. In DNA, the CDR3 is TGTGCCACCAGCAGAGCCCGTAGCACAGATACGCAGTATTTT.

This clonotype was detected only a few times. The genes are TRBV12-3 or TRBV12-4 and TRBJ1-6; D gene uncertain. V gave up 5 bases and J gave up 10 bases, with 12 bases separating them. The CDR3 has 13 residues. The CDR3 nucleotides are TGTGCCAGCAGTGACGCGGGCAGCTCACCCCTCCACTTT. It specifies CASSDAGSSPLHF.

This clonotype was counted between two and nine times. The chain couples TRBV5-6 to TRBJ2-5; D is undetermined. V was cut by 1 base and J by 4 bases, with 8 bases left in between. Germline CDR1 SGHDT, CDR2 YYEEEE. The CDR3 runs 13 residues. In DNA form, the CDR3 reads TGTGCCAGCAGCTTGTACTATCGAGAGACCCAGTACTTC. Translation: CASSLYYRETQYF.

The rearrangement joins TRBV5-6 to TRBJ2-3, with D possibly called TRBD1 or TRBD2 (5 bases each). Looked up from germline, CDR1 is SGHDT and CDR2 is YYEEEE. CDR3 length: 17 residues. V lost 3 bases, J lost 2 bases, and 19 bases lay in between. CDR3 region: CASSSHRTRYSTDTQYF. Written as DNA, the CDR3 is TGTGCCAGCAGCTCCCACAGGACTCGTTATTCCACAGATACGCAGTATTTT. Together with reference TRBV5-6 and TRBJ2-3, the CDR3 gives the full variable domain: DAGVTQSPTHLIKTRGQQVTLRCSPKSGHDTVSWYQQALGQGPQFIFQYYEEEERQRGNFPDRFSGHQFPNYSSELNVNALLLGDSALYLCASSSHRTRYSTDTQYFGPGTRLTVL.

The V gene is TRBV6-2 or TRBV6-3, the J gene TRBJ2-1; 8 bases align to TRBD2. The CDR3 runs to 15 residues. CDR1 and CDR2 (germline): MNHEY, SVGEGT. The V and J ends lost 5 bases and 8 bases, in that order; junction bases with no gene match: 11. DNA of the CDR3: TGTGCCAGCAGTCGTATGGGACTAGGAATCGATGAGCAGTTCTTC. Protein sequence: CASSRMGLGIDEQFF.

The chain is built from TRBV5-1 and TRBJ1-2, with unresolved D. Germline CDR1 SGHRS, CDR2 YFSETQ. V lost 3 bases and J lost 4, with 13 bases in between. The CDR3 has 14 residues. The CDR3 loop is CASSSEATSYGYTF. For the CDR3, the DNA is TGCGCCAGCAGCTCAGAAGCGACGAGCTATGGCTACACCTTC.

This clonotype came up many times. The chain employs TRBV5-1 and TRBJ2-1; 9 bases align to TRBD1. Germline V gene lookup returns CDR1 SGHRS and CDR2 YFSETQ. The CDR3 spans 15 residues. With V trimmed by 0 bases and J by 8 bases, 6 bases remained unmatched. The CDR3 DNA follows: TGCGCCAGCAGCTTGGGTGGGGACAGGGCCGATGAGCAGTTCTTC. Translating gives CASSLGGDRADEQFF.